Listed below are T cell receptor beta chains from one sample, sequenced in a study of blood T cell repertoires in COVID-19. Libraries were prepared by immunoSEQ multiplex PCR; TCRdb keeps only in-frame clonotypes and omits some of them. The table shows tens of thousands of clones, with around 80% occurring only once. Input material: peripheral blood. These receptors were taken from a human donor in a cohort sampled during active COVID-19. Each CDR3 is given with its conserved first and last residue. Each record gives: J gene, D gene, V gene, clone size, CDR3 protein, CDR3 DNA. The D gene is left open where the match is weak. Clone size, where shown, is once, few, many, or a class for clones that have expanded.

J gene: TRBJ1-6; D gene: -; V gene: TRBV4-1; clone size: once; CDR3 protein: CASSQDGDGGGKRNSPLHF; CDR3 DNA: TGCGCCAGCAGCCAAGATGGTGATGGCGGGGGAAAAAGGAATTCACCCCTCCACTTT
J gene: TRBJ1-1; D gene: TRBD1; V gene: TRBV10-3; clone size: -; CDR3 protein: CAISEQGDTEAFF; CDR3 DNA: TGTGCCATCAGTGAACAGGGGGACACTGAAGCTTTCTTT
J gene: TRBJ1-1; D gene: -; V gene: TRBV7-2; clone size: -; CDR3 protein: CASSVGWSTEAFF; CDR3 DNA: TGTGCCAGCAGCGTGGGTTGGAGCACTGAAGCTTTCTTT
J gene: TRBJ1-5; D gene: TRBD1; V gene: TRBV19; clone size: -; CDR3 protein: CASQGQDRAINQPQHF; CDR3 DNA: TGTGCCAGTCAGGGGCAGGACAGGGCTATTAATCAGCCCCAGCATTTT
J gene: TRBJ2-3; D gene: TRBD2; V gene: TRBV5-4; clone size: -; CDR3 protein: CASSLGLAGVDNTQYF; CDR3 DNA: TGTGCCAGCAGCTTAGGACTAGCGGGAGTGGATAATACGCAGTATTTT
J gene: TRBJ2-5; D gene: TRBD2; V gene: TRBV5-6; clone size: -; CDR3 protein: CASSLAGLAAEETQYF; CDR3 DNA: TGTGCCAGCAGCTTGGCGGGACTAGCGGCGGAGGAGACCCAGTACTTC
J gene: TRBJ1-1; D gene: -; V gene: TRBV6-2/TRBV6-3; clone size: -; CDR3 protein: CASSRTGFRDTEAFF; CDR3 DNA: TGTGCCAGCAGTCGGACTGGGTTTCGGGACACTGAAGCTTTCTTT
J gene: TRBJ1-1; D gene: -; V gene: TRBV5-4; clone size: -; CDR3 protein: CASSLAWGERNTEAFF; CDR3 DNA: TGTGCCAGCAGCTTGGCCTGGGGGGAAAGGAACACTGAAGCTTTCTTT
J gene: TRBJ1-6; D gene: -; V gene: TRBV29-1; clone size: -; CDR3 protein: CSVDVARESPLHF; CDR3 DNA: TGCAGCGTTGATGTAGCCCGAGAGTCACCCCTCCACTTT
J gene: TRBJ2-3; D gene: -; V gene: TRBV19; clone size: -; CDR3 protein: CASSILPISEVTDTQYF; CDR3 DNA: TGTGCCAGTAGTATCCTGCCAATTAGCGAGGTCACAGATACGCAGTATTTT
J gene: TRBJ2-7; D gene: TRBD2; V gene: TRBV7-2; clone size: once; CDR3 protein: CASSLEGSLAGSYEQYF; CDR3 DNA: TGTGCCAGCAGCTTAGAAGGGAGTCTAGCGGGGTCCTACGAGCAGTACTTC
J gene: TRBJ2-3; D gene: -; V gene: TRBV29-1; clone size: -; CDR3 protein: CSVKAIDTQYF; CDR3 DNA: TGCAGCGTGAAAGCGATAGATACGCAGTATTTT
J gene: TRBJ1-5; D gene: -; V gene: TRBV24-1; clone size: -; CDR3 protein: CATSAGGYQPQHF; CDR3 DNA: TGTGCCACCAGTGCTGGGGGGTATCAGCCCCAGCATTTT
J gene: TRBJ1-5; D gene: TRBD1; V gene: TRBV27; clone size: -; CDR3 protein: CASSVDRGIQPQHF; CDR3 DNA: TGTGCCAGCAGTGTAGACAGGGGGATTCAGCCCCAGCATTTT
J gene: TRBJ1-1; D gene: TRBD1; V gene: TRBV6-2/TRBV6-3; clone size: -; CDR3 protein: CASSYPGTGRLNTEAFF; CDR3 DNA: TGTGCCAGCAGTTACCCGGGGACAGGGCGGTTGAACACTGAAGCTTTCTTT
J gene: TRBJ2-7; D gene: TRBD1; V gene: TRBV4-1; clone size: -; CDR3 protein: CASSQGTGTGTFGEQYF; CDR3 DNA: TGCGCCAGCAGCCAAGGCACCGGGACAGGGACCTTCGGGGAGCAGTACTTC
J gene: TRBJ2-3; D gene: TRBD2; V gene: TRBV5-1; clone size: -; CDR3 protein: CASSLWSSGESSTDTQYF; CDR3 DNA: TGCGCCAGCAGCTTGTGGTCTAGCGGGGAAAGTTCCACAGATACGCAGTATTTT
J gene: TRBJ1-2; D gene: TRBD1; V gene: TRBV10-2; clone size: -; CDR3 protein: CASSESQTGWEDGYTF; CDR3 DNA: TGCGCCAGCAGTGAGTCCCAGACAGGGTGGGAGGATGGCTACACCTTC
J gene: TRBJ2-1; D gene: TRBD2; V gene: TRBV27; clone size: -; CDR3 protein: CATKSGGLYNEQFF; CDR3 DNA: TGTGCCACCAAGAGCGGGGGGTTGTACAATGAGCAGTTCTTC
J gene: TRBJ1-4; D gene: -; V gene: TRBV5-4; clone size: -; CDR3 protein: CASSLGSGGAYEKLFF; CDR3 DNA: TGTGCCAGCAGCTTGGGTTCCGGGGGGGCCTATGAAAAACTGTTTTTT
J gene: TRBJ2-7; D gene: TRBD2; V gene: TRBV4-1; clone size: -; CDR3 protein: CASSRQDFSGVPYEQYF; CDR3 DNA: TGCGCCAGCAGCCGCCAAGATTTCAGCGGGGTCCCATACGAGCAGTACTTC
J gene: TRBJ2-7; D gene: TRBD1; V gene: TRBV6-5; clone size: -; CDR3 protein: CASSYSRTGISYEQYF; CDR3 DNA: TGTGCCAGCAGTTACTCCCGGACAGGGATCTCCTACGAGCAGTACTTC
J gene: TRBJ2-7; D gene: -; V gene: TRBV19; clone size: once; CDR3 protein: CASSAGTHYYEQYF; CDR3 DNA: TGTGCCAGTAGTGCCGGGACTCACTACTACGAGCAGTACTTC
J gene: TRBJ2-6; D gene: TRBD1; V gene: TRBV13; clone size: -; CDR3 protein: CASRTGVTGANVLTF; CDR3 DNA: TGTGCCAGCAGGACAGGGGTGACTGGGGCCAACGTCCTGACTTTC
J gene: TRBJ2-1; D gene: -; V gene: TRBV25-1; clone size: -; CDR3 protein: CASRLDTNEQFF; CDR3 DNA: TGTGCCAGTAGATTGGACACAAATGAGCAGTTCTTC
J gene: TRBJ1-2; D gene: TRBD1; V gene: TRBV27; clone size: once; CDR3 protein: CASKDRGPYGYTF; CDR3 DNA: TGTGCCAGCAAAGACAGGGGGCCCTATGGCTACACCTTC
J gene: TRBJ2-3; D gene: -; V gene: TRBV5-6; clone size: -; CDR3 protein: CASSLDRLESETQYF; CDR3 DNA: TGTGCCAGCAGCTTGGACCGACTAGAATCGGAGACGCAGTATTTT
J gene: TRBJ1-1; D gene: -; V gene: TRBV5-1; clone size: -; CDR3 protein: CASSGPGANTEAFF; CDR3 DNA: TGCGCCAGCAGCGGCCCGGGAGCGAACACTGAAGCTTTCTTT
J gene: TRBJ2-1; D gene: TRBD1; V gene: TRBV19; clone size: -; CDR3 protein: CASSTSTGSNEQFF; CDR3 DNA: TGTGCCAGTAGTACCTCGACAGGGTCCAATGAGCAGTTCTTC
J gene: TRBJ1-4; D gene: -; V gene: TRBV5-1; clone size: -; CDR3 protein: CASSLGDIKTNEKLFF; CDR3 DNA: TGCGCCAGCAGCTTGGGGGACATAAAAACTAATGAAAAACTGTTTTTT